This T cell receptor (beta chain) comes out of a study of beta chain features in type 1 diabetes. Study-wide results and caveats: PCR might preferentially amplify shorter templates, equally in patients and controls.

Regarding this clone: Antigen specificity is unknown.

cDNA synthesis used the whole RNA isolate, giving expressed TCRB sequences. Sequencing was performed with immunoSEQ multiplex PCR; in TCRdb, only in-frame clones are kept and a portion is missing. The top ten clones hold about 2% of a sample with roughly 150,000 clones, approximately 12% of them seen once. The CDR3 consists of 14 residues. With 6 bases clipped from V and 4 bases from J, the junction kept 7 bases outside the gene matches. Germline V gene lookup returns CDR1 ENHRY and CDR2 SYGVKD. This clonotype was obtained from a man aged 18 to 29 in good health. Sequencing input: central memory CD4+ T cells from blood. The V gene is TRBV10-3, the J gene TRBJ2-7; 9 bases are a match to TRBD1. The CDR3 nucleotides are TGTGCCATCAGGGGGGACAGGGTTTGGTACGAGCAGTACTTC. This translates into CAIRGDRVWYEQYF.